This TCR beta chain was recovered during a study of early T cells in non-severe SARS-CoV-2 infection. Study-level points and caveats: The matching step, a VDJdb search, favored anti-spike CD8 responses and missed private and CD4 specificities.

A remark on this clonotype: The antigen is unknown.

CDR3 length: 13 amino acids. Germline CDR1 reads LGHDT; CDR2 reads YNNKEL (reference sequence). V lost 3 bases, J lost 3 bases, and 9 bases lay in between. TCRdb itself ran the 5' RACE reads through MiXCR, one entry per CDR3 protein. This table has fewer than 50,000 distinct CDR3 sequences, 10% to 15% appearing once. The specimen was whole blood. The chain joins TRBV3-1 to TRBJ2-7; tentative D call: TRBD2 (6 bases). This receptor was identified in an adult who was a healthcare worker with PCR-confirmed SARS-CoV-2 infection or an uninfected control (not recorded which). The CDR3 sequence: CASSQAGNYEQYF. Here the CDR3 DNA reads TGTGCCAGCAGCCAGGCGGGAAACTACGAGCAGTACTTC.